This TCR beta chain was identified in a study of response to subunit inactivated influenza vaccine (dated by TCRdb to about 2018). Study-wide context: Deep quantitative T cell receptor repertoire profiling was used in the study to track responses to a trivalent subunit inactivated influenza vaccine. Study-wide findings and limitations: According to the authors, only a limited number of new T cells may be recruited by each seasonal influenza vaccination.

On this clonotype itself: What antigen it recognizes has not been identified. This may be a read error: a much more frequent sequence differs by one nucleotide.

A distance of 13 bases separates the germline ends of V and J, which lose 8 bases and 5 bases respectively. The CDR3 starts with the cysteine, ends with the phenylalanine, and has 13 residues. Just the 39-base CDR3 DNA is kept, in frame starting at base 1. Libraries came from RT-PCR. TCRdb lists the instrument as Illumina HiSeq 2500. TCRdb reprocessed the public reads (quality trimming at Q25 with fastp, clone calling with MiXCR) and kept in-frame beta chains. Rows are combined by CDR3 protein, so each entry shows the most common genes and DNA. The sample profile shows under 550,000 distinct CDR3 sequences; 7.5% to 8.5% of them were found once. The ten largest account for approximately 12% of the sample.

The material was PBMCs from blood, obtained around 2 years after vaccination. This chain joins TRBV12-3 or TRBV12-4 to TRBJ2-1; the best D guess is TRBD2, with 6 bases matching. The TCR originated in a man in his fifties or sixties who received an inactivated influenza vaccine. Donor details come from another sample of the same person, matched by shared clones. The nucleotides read TGTGCCAGCGGGAGGCGGGTCAACAATGAGCAGTTCTTC. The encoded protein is CASGRRVNNEQFF.